A single sample gave rise to the 22 T cell receptor beta chains below, sequenced in a study of T cells in Graves' hyperthyroidism and ophthalmopathy (dated by TCRdb to between 2019 and 2020). The library was made by multiplex PCR. Sequenced using an Illumina HiSeq 2000. Amplification of TCR beta CDR3 regions was carried out from RNA transcripts. For the first round of RT-PCR on the TCR CDR3, the HTBI primer set was used together with the Qiagen OneStep RT-PCR kit. The raw public data were reprocessed by TCRdb itself: fastp quality trimming at Q25, MiXCR clonotype calling, in-frame beta chains only. A single entry per CDR3 protein holds the most common genes and DNA from its merged rows. For this sample the table gives some 620,000 distinct CDR3 sequences, of which around 15% were detected only once. 3.8% of the sample is taken by the ten largest. What was sequenced was blood. Receptor source: a young woman with Graves' hyperthyroidism.

V usage is TRBV19 and J usage is TRBJ2-4; tentatively, D is TRBD2 (6 bases). V was trimmed by 3 bases and J by 4 bases, leaving 10 bases between them. CDR1 LNHDA and CDR2 SQIVND come from the germline V gene (reference sequence). The CDR3 totals 14 residues. The CDR3 nucleotides read TGTGCCAGTAGTATCCGGGACTTAAAAAACATTCAGTACTTC. Protein product: CASSIRDLKNIQYF.

This clonotype has ten or more counts. The chain combines TRBV2 with TRBJ1-2; D unresolved. CDR3 length: 11 amino acids. Trimming cost V 7 bases and J 6 bases, with 9 bases left between them. Germline V lookup: CDR1 SNHLY, CDR2 FYNNEI. DNA for the CDR3: TGTGCCAGCATCTCGACTCATGGCTACACCTTC. It codes for CASISTHGYTF. Full variable domain (remainder filled in from reference TRBV2 and TRBJ1-2): EPEVTQTPSHQVTQMGQEVILRCVPISNHLYFYWYRQILGQKVEFLVSFYNNEISEKSEIFDDQFSVERPDGSNFTLKIRSTKLEDSAMYFCASISTHGYTFGSGTRLTVV.

The chain has TRBV5-6 and TRBJ2-2; D might be TRBD2 (5 bases). CDR3 length equals 16 residues. CDR1 is SGHDT and CDR2 is YYEEEE in the germline V gene. The V gene lost 4 bases and the J gene lost 4 bases, with 17 bases spanning the gap. CDR3 DNA sequence: TGTGCCAGCAGCCCTATCGAGGGTAGGACCACCGGGGAGCTGTTTTTT. Translation gives CASSPIEGRTTGELFF.

This clonotype showed up many times. The genes are TRBV3-1 and TRBJ1-1; the match to TRBD1 covers 7 bases. This CDR3 is built from 17 residues. CDR1 and CDR2 (germline): LGHDT, YNNKEL (reference sequence). V shed 4 bases, J shed 2 bases, and the junction held 13 bases outside the gene matches. The CDR3 bases are TGTGCCAGCAGCCCGTCCAGGGGGAACCTATACAACACTGAAGCTTTCTTT. Protein: CASSPSRGNLYNTEAFF.

This chain uses TRBV6-9 with TRBJ1-4; D uncertain. Deletions cut 0 bases from V and 7 bases from J, with 9 bases between. This CDR3 is 14 amino acids long. Germline V CDR1 and CDR2: MNHGY, SVAAGI. This chain's CDR3 is CASSYSISSEKLFF. The CDR3, as DNA: TGTGCCAGCAGTTATTCAATCAGCTCTGAAAAACTGTTTTTT.

At least ten counts were recorded for this clonotype. The chain carries TRBV6-2 or TRBV6-3 and TRBJ1-5; D is unresolved. Germline values: CDR1 MNHEY, CDR2 SVGEGT. The CDR3 is 14 residues long. With 6 bases removed from V and 0 bases from J, the gap between germline ends came to 9 bases. The CDR3 protein is CASRPTVSNQPQHF. CDR3 DNA: TGTGCCAGCAGGCCAACAGTTAGCAATCAGCCCCAGCATTTT.

The rearrangement links TRBV5-6 to TRBJ2-7; TRBD2 matches at 9 bases. In germline, CDR1 is SGHDT, CDR2 YYEEEE. J gave up 2 bases and V 5 bases, and 11 bases lay outside the gene matches. The CDR3 extends over 16 amino acids. The CDR3 coding sequence is TGTGCCAGCAGAACCCTCCAGACTAGCGGAGCCTACGAGCAGTACTTC. Encoded protein: CASRTLQTSGAYEQYF.

In this sample, this clonotype turned up a few times. The rearrangement joins TRBV5-1 to TRBJ1-1; D remains unclear. CDR3 length equals 15 residues. Trimming shortened V by 0 bases and J by 5 bases, and 14 bases separated the two germline ends. Germline CDR1 is SGHRS and CDR2 is YFSETQ. In DNA form, the CDR3 reads TGCGCCAGCAGCTTGGCGCCCTCTTCGGGAACTGAAGCTTTCTTT. This encodes CASSLAPSSGTEAFF.

The chain links TRBV10-1 to TRBJ2-2; D is unresolved. Germline values: CDR1 WNHNN, CDR2 SYGVQD (reference sequence). V lost 6 bases to trimming and J lost 0 bases, with 11 bases between them. This CDR3 spans 15 amino acids. CDR3 amino acids: CASRPGSANTGELFF. The CDR3 nucleotides read TGCGCCAGCAGGCCGGGCAGCGCGAACACCGGGGAGCTGTTTTTT.

This clonotype showed up many times. The CDR3, as DNA: TGTGCCAGTAGCCCCGTGAGGACAGGTGACTACAATGAGCAGTTCTTC. Amino acid sequence: CASSPVRTGDYNEQFF. V is TRBV19 and J is TRBJ2-1; TRBD1 matches at 7 bases. J was trimmed by 3 bases and V by 6 bases; bases with no gene match: 11. CDR3 size: 16 residues. CDR1 LNHDA and CDR2 SQIVND come from the germline V gene (reference sequence).

This clonotype was recorded a few times. The gene calls are TRBV9 and TRBJ2-3, with 11 bases fitting TRBD2. V lost 7 bases to trimming and J lost 5 bases; unmatched junction nucleotides: 9. In germline, CDR1 is SGDLS, CDR2 YYNGEE. The CDR3 spans 15 residues. The CDR3 DNA sequence: TGTGCCAGCGATCTAGCGGGAGGATGGGAAGATACGCAGTATTTT. It codes for CASDLAGGWEDTQYF.

This sequence joins TRBV6-5 and TRBJ1-1; D may be TRBD1 (6 bases). Germline V gives CDR1 MNHEY, CDR2 SVGAGI. The ends were cut back, 5 bases at V and 4 bases at J, with 14 bases in the middle. This CDR3 has 14 residues. The CDR3 region is CASSNKGVSTEAFF. CDR3 in DNA: TGTGCCAGCAGTAACAAGGGGGTGAGCACTGAAGCTTTCTTT.

The chain links TRBV9 to TRBJ2-1; D unresolved. The CDR3 is 15 amino acids. The V end was cut by 2 bases, the J end by 0 bases, with 9 bases between. The germline gives CDR1 SGDLS, CDR2 YYNGEE. The CDR3 here is CASSVGGYSYNEQFF. The CDR3 DNA reads TGTGCCAGCAGCGTCGGCGGATACTCCTACAATGAGCAGTTCTTC.

The chain links TRBV11-2 to TRBJ2-2, with 11 nucleotides matching TRBD2. CDR3 length equals 16 residues. The trim removed 3 bases at V and 1 base at J, leaving 1 base unmatched. CDR1 is SGHAT and CDR2 is FQNNGV in the germline V gene. CDR3 amino acids: CASSFTSGGNTGELFF. The CDR3 DNA sequence: TGTGCCAGCAGCTTTACTAGCGGGGGGAACACCGGGGAGCTGTTTTTT.

This clonotype was detected ten times or more. This chain links TRBV12-3 or TRBV12-4 with TRBJ2-7; D may be TRBD1 (5 bases). Trimming left V 2 bases short and J 4 bases short, with 9 bases between. CDR3 length equals 13 residues. CDR3 nucleotide sequence: TGTGCCAGCAGTTTAAGGGGCATGTACGAGCAGTACTTC. This encodes CASSLRGMYEQYF.

This clonotype was observed a few times. This chain connects TRBV4-3 to TRBJ1-2; 7 bases fit TRBD1. This CDR3 is built from 15 residues. Trimming removed 0 bases from V and 3 bases from J; junction bases left unmatched: 4. Germline V gene sequence: CDR1 LGHNA, CDR2 YSLEER. The CDR3 region has the DNA TGCGCCAGCAGCCAAGATTGGCAGGGGGACTATGGCTACACCTTC. Amino acid sequence: CASSQDWQGDYGYTF.

The chain links TRBV7-3 to TRBJ2-7; D could derive from TRBD1 or TRBD2 (5 bases each). The germline V gene encodes CDR1 SGHTA and CDR2 FQGTGA. This CDR3 comprises 15 residues. The V and J ends lost 2 bases and 0 bases respectively, with 11 bases between them. In nucleotides, the CDR3 is TGTGCCAGCAGCTTACAGGGACCACTCTCCTACGAGCAGTACTTC. The encoded protein is CASSLQGPLSYEQYF.

In this sample, this clonotype turned up many times. This chain uses TRBV7-3 with TRBJ2-7, with 9 bases aligning to TRBD1. V lost 5 bases and J lost 5; bases outside the gene matches: 7. CDR3 size: 14 residues. Per germline, CDR1 SGHTA and CDR2 FQGTGA. DNA for the CDR3: TGTGCCAGCAGCCCCTCGACAGGGGGTCACGAGCAGTACTTC. It specifies CASSPSTGGHEQYF.

This clonotype has a count of ten or more. This chain links TRBV6-6 with TRBJ1-5; no definite D call. The germline V gene has CDR1 MNHNY and CDR2 SVGAGI (reference sequence). The length of the CDR3 is 14 residues. Trimming took off 0 bases at V and 10 bases at J, with 13 bases between the two ends. CDR3 region: CASSYSWGGEPQHF. CDR3 in DNA: TGTGCCAGCAGTTACTCTTGGGGTGGGGAACCCCAGCATTTT.

This sequence joins TRBV10-3 and TRBJ2-7, with TRBD1 matching over 7 bases. This CDR3 spans 13 amino acids. Germline V CDR1 and CDR2: ENHRY, SYGVKD. With 11 bases clipped from V and 3 bases from J, the junction kept 10 bases outside the gene matches. CDR3 DNA sequence: TGTGCCCTCCACGGGACAGTCGACTACGAGCAGTACTTC. Translation: CALHGTVDYEQYF.

This clonotype was observed many times. The junction and the germline gene differ at one end; a read error may be behind it. The gene calls are TRBV28 and TRBJ2-7; D ambiguous. CDR1 and CDR2 (germline): MDHEN, SYDVKM. The CDR3 covers 12 residues. The CDR3 here is CASSATNYGQYF. CDR3 coding DNA: TGTGCCAGCAGTGCAACAAACTACGGGCAGTACTTC.

This clonotype has at least ten counts. This sequence joins TRBV20-1 and TRBJ2-1; 11 nucleotides line up with TRBD2. This CDR3 has 15 residues. Germline CDR1 is DFQATT and CDR2 is SNEGSKA (reference sequence). The ends lost 3 bases at V and 9 bases at J; junction bases unmatched: 10. The CDR3 loop is CSASKTSGSIGEQFF. In DNA, the CDR3 is TGCAGTGCTAGTAAAACTAGCGGGAGTATAGGTGAGCAGTTCTTC.